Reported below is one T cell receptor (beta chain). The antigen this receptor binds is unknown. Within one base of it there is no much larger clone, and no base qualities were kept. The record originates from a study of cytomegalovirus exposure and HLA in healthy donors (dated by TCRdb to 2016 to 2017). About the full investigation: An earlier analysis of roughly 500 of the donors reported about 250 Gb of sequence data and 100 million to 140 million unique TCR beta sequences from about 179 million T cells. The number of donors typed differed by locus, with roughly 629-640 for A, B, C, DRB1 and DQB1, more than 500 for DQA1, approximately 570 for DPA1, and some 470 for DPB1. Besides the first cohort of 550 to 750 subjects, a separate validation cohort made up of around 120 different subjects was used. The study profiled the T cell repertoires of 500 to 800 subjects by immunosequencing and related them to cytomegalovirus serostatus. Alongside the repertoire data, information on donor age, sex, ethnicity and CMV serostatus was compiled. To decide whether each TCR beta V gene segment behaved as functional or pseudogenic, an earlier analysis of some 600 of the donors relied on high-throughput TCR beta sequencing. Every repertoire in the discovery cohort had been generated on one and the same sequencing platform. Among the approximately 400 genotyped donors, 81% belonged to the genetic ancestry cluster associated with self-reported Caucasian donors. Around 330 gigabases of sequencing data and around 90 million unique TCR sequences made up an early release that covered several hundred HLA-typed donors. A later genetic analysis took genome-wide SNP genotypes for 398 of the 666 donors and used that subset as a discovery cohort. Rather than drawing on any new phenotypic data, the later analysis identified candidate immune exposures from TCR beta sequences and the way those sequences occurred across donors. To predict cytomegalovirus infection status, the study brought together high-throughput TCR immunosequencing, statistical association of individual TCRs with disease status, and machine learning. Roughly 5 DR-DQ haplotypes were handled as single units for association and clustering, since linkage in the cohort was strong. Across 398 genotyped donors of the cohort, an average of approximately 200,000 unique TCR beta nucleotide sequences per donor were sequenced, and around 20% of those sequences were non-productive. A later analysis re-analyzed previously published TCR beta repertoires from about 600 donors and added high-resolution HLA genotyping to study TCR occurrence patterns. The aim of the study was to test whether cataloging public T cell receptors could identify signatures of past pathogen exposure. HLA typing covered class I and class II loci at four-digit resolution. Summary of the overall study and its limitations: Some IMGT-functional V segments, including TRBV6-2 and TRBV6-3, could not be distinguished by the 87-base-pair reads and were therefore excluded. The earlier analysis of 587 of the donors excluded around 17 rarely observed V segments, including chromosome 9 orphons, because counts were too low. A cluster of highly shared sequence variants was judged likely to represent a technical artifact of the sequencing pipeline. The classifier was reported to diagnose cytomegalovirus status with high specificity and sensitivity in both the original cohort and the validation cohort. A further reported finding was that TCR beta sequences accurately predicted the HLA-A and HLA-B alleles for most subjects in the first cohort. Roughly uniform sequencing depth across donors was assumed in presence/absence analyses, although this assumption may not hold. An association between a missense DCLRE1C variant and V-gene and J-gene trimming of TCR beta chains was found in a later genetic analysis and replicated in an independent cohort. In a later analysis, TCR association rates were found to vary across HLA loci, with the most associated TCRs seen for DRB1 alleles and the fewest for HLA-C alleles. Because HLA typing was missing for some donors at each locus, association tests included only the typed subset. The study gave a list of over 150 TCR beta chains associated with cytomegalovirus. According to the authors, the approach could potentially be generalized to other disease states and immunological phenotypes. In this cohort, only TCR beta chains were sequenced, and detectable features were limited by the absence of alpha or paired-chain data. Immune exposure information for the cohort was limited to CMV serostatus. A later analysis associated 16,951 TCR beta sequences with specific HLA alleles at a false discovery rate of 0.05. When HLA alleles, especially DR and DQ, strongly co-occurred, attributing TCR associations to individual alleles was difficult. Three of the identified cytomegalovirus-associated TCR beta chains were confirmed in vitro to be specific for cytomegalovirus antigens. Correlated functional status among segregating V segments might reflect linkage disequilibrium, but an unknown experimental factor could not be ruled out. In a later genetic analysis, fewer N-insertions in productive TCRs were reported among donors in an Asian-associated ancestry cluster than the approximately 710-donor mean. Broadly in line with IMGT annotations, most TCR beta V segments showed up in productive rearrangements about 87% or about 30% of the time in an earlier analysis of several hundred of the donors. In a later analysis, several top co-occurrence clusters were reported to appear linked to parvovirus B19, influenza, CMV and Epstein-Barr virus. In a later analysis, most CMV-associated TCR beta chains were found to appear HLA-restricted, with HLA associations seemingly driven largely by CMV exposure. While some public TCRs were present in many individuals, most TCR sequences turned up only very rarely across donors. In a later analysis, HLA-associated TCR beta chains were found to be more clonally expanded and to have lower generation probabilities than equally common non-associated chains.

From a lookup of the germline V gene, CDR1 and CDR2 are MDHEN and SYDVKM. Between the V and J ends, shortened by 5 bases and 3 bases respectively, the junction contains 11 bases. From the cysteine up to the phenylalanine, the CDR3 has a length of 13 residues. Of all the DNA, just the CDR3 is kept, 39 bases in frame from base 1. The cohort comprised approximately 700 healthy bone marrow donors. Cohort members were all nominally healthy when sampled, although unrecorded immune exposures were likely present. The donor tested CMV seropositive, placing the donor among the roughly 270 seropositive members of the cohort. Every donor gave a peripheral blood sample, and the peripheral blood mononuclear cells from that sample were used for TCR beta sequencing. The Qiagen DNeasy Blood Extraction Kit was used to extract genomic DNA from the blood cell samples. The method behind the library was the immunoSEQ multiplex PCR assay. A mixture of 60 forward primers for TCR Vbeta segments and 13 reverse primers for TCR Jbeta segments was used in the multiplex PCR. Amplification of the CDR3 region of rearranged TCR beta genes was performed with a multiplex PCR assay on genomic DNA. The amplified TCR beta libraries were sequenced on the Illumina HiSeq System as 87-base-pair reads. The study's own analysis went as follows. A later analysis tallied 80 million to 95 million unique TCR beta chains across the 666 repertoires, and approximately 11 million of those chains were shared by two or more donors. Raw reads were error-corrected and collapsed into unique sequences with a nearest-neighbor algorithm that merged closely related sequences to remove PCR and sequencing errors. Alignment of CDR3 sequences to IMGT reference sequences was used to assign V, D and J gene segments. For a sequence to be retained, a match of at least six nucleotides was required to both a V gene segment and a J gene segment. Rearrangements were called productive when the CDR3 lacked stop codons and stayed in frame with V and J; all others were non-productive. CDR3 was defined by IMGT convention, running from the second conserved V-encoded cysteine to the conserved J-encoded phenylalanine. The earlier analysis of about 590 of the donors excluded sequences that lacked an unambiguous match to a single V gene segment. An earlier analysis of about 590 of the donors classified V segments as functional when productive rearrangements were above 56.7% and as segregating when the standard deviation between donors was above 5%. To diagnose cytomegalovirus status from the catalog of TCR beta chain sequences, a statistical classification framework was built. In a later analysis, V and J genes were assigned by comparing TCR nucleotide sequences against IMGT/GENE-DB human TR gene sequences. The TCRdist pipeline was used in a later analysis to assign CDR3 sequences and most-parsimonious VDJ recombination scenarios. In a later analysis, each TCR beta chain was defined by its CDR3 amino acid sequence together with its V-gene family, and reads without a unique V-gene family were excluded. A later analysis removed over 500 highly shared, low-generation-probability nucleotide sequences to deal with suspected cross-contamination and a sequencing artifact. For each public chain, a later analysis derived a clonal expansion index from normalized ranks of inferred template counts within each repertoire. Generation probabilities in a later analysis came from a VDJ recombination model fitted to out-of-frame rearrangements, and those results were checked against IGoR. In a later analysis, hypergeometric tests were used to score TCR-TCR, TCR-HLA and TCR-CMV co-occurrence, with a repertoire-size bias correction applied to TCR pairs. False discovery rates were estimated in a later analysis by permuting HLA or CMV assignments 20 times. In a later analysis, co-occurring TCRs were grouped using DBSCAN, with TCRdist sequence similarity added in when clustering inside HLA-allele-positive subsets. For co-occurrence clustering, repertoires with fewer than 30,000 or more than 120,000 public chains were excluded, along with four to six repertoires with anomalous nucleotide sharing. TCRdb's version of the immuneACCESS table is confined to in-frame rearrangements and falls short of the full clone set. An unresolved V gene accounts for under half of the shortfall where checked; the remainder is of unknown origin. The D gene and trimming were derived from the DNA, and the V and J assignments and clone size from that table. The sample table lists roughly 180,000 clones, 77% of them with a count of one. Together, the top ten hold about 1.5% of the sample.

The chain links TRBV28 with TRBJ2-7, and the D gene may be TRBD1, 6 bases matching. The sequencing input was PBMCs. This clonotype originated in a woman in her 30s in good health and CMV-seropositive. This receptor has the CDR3 CASSPADSYEQYF. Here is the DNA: TGTGCCAGCAGTCCGGCGGACAGCTACGAGCAGTACTTC. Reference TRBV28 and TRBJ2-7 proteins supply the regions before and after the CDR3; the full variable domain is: DVKVTQSSRYLVKRTGEKVFLECVQDMDHENMFWYRQDPGLGLRLIYFSYDVKMKEKGDIPEGYSVSREKKERFSLILESASTNQTSMYLCASSPADSYEQYFGPGTRLTVT.